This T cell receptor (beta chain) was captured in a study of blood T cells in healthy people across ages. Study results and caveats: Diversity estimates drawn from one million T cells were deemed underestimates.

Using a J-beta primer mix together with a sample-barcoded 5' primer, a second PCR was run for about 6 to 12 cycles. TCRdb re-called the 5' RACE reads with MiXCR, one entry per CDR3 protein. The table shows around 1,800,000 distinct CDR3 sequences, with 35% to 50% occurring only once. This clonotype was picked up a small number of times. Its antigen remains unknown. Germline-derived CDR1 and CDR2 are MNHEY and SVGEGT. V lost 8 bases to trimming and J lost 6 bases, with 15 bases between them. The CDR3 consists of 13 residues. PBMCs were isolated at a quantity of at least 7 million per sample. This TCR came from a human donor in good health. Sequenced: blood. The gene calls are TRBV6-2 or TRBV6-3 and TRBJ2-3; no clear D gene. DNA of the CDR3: TGTGCCAGCGGTGGCATACGATTTGATACGCAGTATTTT. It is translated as CASGGIRFDTQYF.